The T cell receptor (beta chain) described here comes from a study of patients and donors after allogeneic stem cell transplantation. This clonotype was detected a few times. CDR1 DFQATT and CDR2 SNEGSKA come from the germline V gene (reference sequence). Trimming took 6 bases from V and 5 from J; bases not matched to a gene: 10. The CDR3 runs to 14 residues. TCRdb itself ran the RT-PCR reads through MiXCR, one entry per CDR3 protein. The top ten hold around 6% of the sample, which has about 960,000 distinct CDR3 sequences, approximately 18% seen once. The chain carries TRBV20-1 and TRBJ2-5; 9 positions match TRBD2. The sequence was obtained from a human donor who was either an allogeneic HSCT recipient or a stem cell or donor lymphocyte infusion donor (not recorded which). It is not recorded whose cells these are; they may come from a transplant donor. Sample: blood, either unsorted or a sorted T cell fraction (not recorded which). The CDR3 loop reads CSAEREAFPETQYF. CDR3 bases: TGCAGTGCCGAGCGGGAGGCTTTCCCCGAGACCCAGTACTTC.